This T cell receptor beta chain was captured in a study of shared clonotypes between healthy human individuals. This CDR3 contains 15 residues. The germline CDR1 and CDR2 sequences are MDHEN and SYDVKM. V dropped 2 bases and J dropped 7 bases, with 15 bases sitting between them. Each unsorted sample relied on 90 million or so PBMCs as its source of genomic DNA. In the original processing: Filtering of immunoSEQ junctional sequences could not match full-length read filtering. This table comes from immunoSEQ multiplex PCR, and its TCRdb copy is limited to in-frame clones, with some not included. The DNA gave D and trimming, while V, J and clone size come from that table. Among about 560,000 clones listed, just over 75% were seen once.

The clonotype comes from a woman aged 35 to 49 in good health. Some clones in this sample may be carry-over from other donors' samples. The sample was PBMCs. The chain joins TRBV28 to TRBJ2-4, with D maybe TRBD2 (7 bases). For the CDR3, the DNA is TGTGCCAGCAGTTTACAACAGGGAGGGCCTAACATTCAGTACTTC. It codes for CASSLQQGGPNIQYF.